The clone carrying this T cell receptor (beta chain) was counted at least ten times. Deletions cut 4 bases from V and 5 bases from J, with 17 bases between. This CDR3 has 15 amino acids. Germline values: CDR1 MDHEN, CDR2 SYDVKM. The source of the sample is a study of T cells in Graves' hyperthyroidism and ophthalmopathy. Using RNA transcripts as the source, TCR beta CDR3 regions were amplified. TCR CDR3 regions were first amplified by RT-PCR with HTBI primers. TCRdb ran MiXCR on the multiplex PCR reads and lists one entry per CDR3 protein. The repertoire consists of under 450,000 distinct CDR3 sequences, with 15% to 18% occurring once and the leading ten covering 14%.

This sequence was found in a woman younger than 30 with Graves' hyperthyroidism. This chain connects TRBV28 to TRBJ2-5; D possibly corresponds to TRBD1 (6 bases). The sequenced material came from blood. The CDR3 coding sequence is TGTGCCAGCAGTTCTCCAGGGGAATATCTGGAGACCCAGTACTTC. Amino acid sequence: CASSSPGEYLETQYF.